The rows below give T cell receptor beta chains drawn from one sample of a study of beta chain features in type 1 diabetes. TCRdb's copy holds only in-frame clones and misses some; the assay was immunoSEQ multiplex PCR. The sample contains a few hundred thousand clones, over 9.5% of which appear only once. The sample consisted of naive CD4+ T cells from blood. These receptors came from a woman between 18 and 29 years old with type 1 diabetes. CDR3s include the opening cysteine and the closing phenylalanine or tryptophan. The D gene is left open where the match is weak. The size of a clone is reported for some rows only, either as once, few or many, or as a class for expanded clones.

v_call,d_call,j_call,clone_size,cdr3_aa,cdr3_nt
TRBV18,.,TRBJ2-3,few,CASSPPGGSDTQYF,TGTGCCAGCTCACCTCCTGGGGGGTCAGATACGCAGTATTTT
TRBV6-5,TRBD1,TRBJ1-5,.,CASKDREGSQPQHF,TGTGCCAGCAAGGACAGGGAGGGGAGTCAGCCCCAGCATTTT
TRBV4-3,.,TRBJ2-5,few,CASSQGHRETQYF,TGCGCCAGCAGCCAGGGCCATAGGGAGACCCAGTACTTC
TRBV15,TRBD2,TRBJ2-1,few,CATSREGGVAWQQFF,TGTGCCACCAGCAGAGAGGGGGGGGTTGCTTGGCAGCAGTTCTTC
TRBV5-1,TRBD1,TRBJ2-1,.,CASSLAVGDRGQFF,TGCGCCAGCAGCTTGGCCGTAGGGGACAGGGGGCAGTTCTTC
TRBV5-6,.,TRBJ1-5,.,CASTSRGNQPQHF,TGTGCCAGCACAAGTCGCGGCAATCAGCCCCAGCATTTT
TRBV11-2,.,TRBJ2-1,few,CASSHTSSYNEQFF,TGTGCCAGCAGCCACACTAGCTCCTACAATGAGCAGTTCTTC
TRBV11-2,TRBD1,TRBJ2-4,few,CASRGDRERFGNIQYF,TGTGCCAGCAGAGGTGACAGGGAACGTTTTGGGAACATTCAGTACTTC
TRBV4-3,.,TRBJ2-7,.,CASSWWGGYEQYF,TGCGCCAGCAGCTGGTGGGGCGGTTACGAGCAGTACTTC
TRBV5-8,.,TRBJ1-5,few,CASSLVLNQPQHF,TGTGCCAGCAGCTTGGTCCTTAATCAGCCCCAGCATTTT
TRBV6-1,.,TRBJ1-5,few,CASVLNSSNQPQHF,TGTGCCAGCGTGCTTAACAGTAGCAATCAGCCCCAGCATTTT
TRBV5-1,.,TRBJ2-7,.,CASSPRGVYEQYF,TGCGCCAGCAGCCCCAGGGGTGTCTACGAGCAGTACTTC
TRBV18,TRBD2,TRBJ2-7,.,CASSRGGDDEQYF,TGTGCCAGCTCACGGGGGGGGGACGACGAGCAGTACTTC
TRBV7-9,TRBD2,TRBJ2-3,few,CASSTSGSRTDTQYF,TGTGCCAGCTCGACTAGCGGGAGCCGCACAGATACGCAGTATTTT
TRBV20-1,.,TRBJ1-2,.,CSAYAHYGYTF,TGCAGTGCTTATGCGCACTATGGCTACACCTTC
TRBV9,TRBD2,TRBJ2-5,few,CASSVLVGEGETQYF,TGTGCCAGCAGCGTACTGGTAGGGGAGGGGGAGACCCAGTACTTC